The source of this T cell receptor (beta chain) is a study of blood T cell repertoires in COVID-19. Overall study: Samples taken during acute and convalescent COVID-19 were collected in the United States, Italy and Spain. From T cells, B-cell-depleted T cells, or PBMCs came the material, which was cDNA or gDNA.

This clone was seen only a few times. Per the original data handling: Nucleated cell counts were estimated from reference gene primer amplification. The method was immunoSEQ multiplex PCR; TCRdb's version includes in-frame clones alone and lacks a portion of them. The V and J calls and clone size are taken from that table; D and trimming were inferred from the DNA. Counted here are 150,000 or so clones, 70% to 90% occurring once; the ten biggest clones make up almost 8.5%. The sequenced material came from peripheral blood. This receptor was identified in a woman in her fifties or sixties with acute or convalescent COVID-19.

The CDR3 spells CATPKGLSYEQYF. The CDR3 bases are TGTGCCACTCCGAAGGGGCTCTCCTACGAGCAGTACTTC. This sequence joins TRBV27 and TRBJ2-7; possibly TRBD1 for D (5 bases). Trimming pared 10 bases from V and 0 bases from J, leaving 13 bases between. Germline V CDR1 and CDR2: MNHEY, SMNVEV (reference sequence). The CDR3 consists of 13 residues.